This T cell receptor (beta chain) appears in the sequencing data of a study of CD8 T cells in Susac syndrome. Study-level findings and limits: The study's TCR sequencing and HLA analysis drew on a certain number of individuals. That number was acknowledged as relatively small.

As concerns this clonotype: As yet, its antigen is unknown.

CD8+ and CD4+ blood T cells underwent TCR beta sequencing. Controls were healthy donors (matched for age and sex). A quantity of about 0.45 to 1 ug RNA underwent reverse transcription using random hexamers. Amplification of the TCR beta CDR3 was carried out by immunoSEQ multiplex PCR, which spanned a total of 54 Vbeta and 13 Jbeta segments. Via MiXCR, TCRdb re-called the immunoSEQ multiplex PCR reads, giving one row per CDR3 protein. The sample includes some 99,000 distinct CDR3 sequences, 95% to 98% seen only once; the top ten take under 0.1%. CDR3 size: 15 residues. Trimming stripped 1 base from V and 2 bases from J, with 12 bases between. The germline V gene has CDR1 MGHRA and CDR2 YSYEKL.

The chain links TRBV4-1 to TRBJ2-7, with no clear D. The TCR sequence derives from a human donor in good health. Sequencing was carried out using CD4+ T cells from PBMCs. CDR3 DNA sequence: TGCGCCAGCAGCCAAGTATTGGTCTCCCCCTACGAGCAGTACTTC. Its translation: CASSQVLVSPYEQYF.